These T cell receptor beta chains were read from a single sample in a study of T cell responses to AZD1222 COVID-19 vaccine. The table came from immunoSEQ multiplex PCR; TCRdb's copy has only in-frame clones and leaves some out. The sample consists of about 160,000 clones, roughly 90% of them appearing once. Specimen: peripheral blood, collected 28 days after the second AZD1222 dose. These receptors were obtained from an adult who received the AZD1222 COVID-19 vaccine. CDR3s include the opening cysteine and the closing phenylalanine or tryptophan. Each record gives: J gene, D gene, clone size, V gene, CDR3 protein, CDR3 DNA. A D gene is named only where the DNA matches it firmly. For some rows the clone size is stated as once, few or many, or as a class when expanded; others skip it.

J gene: TRBJ2-7; D gene: NA; clone size: NA; V gene: TRBV9; CDR3 protein: CASSADGSGYEQYF; CDR3 DNA: TGTGCCAGCAGCGCAGACGGTTCGGGATACGAGCAGTACTTC
J gene: TRBJ1-1; D gene: NA; clone size: NA; V gene: TRBV27; CDR3 protein: CASSSPPLGTEAFF; CDR3 DNA: TGTGCCAGCAGTTCCCCTCCTCTGGGGACTGAAGCTTTCTTT
J gene: TRBJ1-5; D gene: NA; clone size: once; V gene: TRBV28; CDR3 protein: CASSYMGGNQPQHF; CDR3 DNA: TGTGCCAGCAGTTATATGGGGGGTAATCAGCCCCAGCATTTT
J gene: TRBJ2-7; D gene: NA; clone size: NA; V gene: TRBV23-1; CDR3 protein: CASSHTRPGQQPEPLSSYEQYF; CDR3 DNA: TGCGCCAGCAGTCACACTCGTCCGGGACAACAGCCGGAACCCTTAAGCTCCTACGAGCAGTACTTC
J gene: TRBJ2-1; D gene: TRBD2; clone size: NA; V gene: TRBV12-3/TRBV12-4; CDR3 protein: CASSGLAGNEQFF; CDR3 DNA: TGTGCCAGCAGTGGACTAGCGGGCAATGAGCAGTTCTTC
J gene: TRBJ2-1; D gene: TRBD2; clone size: NA; V gene: TRBV2; CDR3 protein: CASSEELAGVDNEQFF; CDR3 DNA: TGTGCCAGCAGTGAAGAACTAGCGGGAGTCGACAATGAGCAGTTCTTC
J gene: TRBJ2-1; D gene: NA; clone size: NA; V gene: TRBV9; CDR3 protein: CASSPAVPYPEQFF; CDR3 DNA: TGTGCCAGCAGCCCAGCAGTCCCTTACCCGGAGCAGTTCTTC
J gene: TRBJ1-1; D gene: NA; clone size: once; V gene: TRBV11-3; CDR3 protein: CASSLGQSNTEAFF; CDR3 DNA: TGTGCCAGCAGCTTAGGGCAGTCGAACACTGAAGCTTTCTTT
J gene: TRBJ2-3; D gene: NA; clone size: NA; V gene: TRBV2; CDR3 protein: CASSVRPGGGQYF; CDR3 DNA: TGTGCCAGCAGTGTAAGGCCAGGTGGTGGGCAGTATTTT
J gene: TRBJ1-6; D gene: TRBD1; clone size: NA; V gene: TRBV6-5; CDR3 protein: CATQTGKSPLHF; CDR3 DNA: TGTGCCACCCAGACAGGGAAGTCACCCCTCCACTTT
J gene: TRBJ1-2; D gene: NA; clone size: NA; V gene: TRBV2; CDR3 protein: CASSRGGEGLGYGYTF; CDR3 DNA: TGTGCCAGCAGCCGGGGTGGGGAAGGCCTGGGTTATGGCTACACCTTC
J gene: TRBJ1-2; D gene: NA; clone size: NA; V gene: TRBV30; CDR3 protein: CAWSVDRLGGYTF; CDR3 DNA: TGTGCCTGGAGTGTCGATCGACTCGGGGGCTACACCTTC
J gene: TRBJ2-3; D gene: NA; clone size: once; V gene: TRBV4-1; CDR3 protein: CASRRNPGLEQYF; CDR3 DNA: TGCGCCAGCAGACGCAACCCGGGACTCGAACAGTATTTT
J gene: TRBJ1-3; D gene: NA; clone size: NA; V gene: TRBV25-1; CDR3 protein: CASRDNYSGNTIYF; CDR3 DNA: TGTGCCAGCAGGGACAACTACTCTGGAAACACCATATATTTT
J gene: TRBJ1-4; D gene: NA; clone size: NA; V gene: TRBV30; CDR3 protein: CAWGAGANEKLFF; CDR3 DNA: TGTGCCTGGGGGGCGGGTGCTAATGAAAAACTGTTTTTT
J gene: TRBJ1-2; D gene: NA; clone size: once; V gene: TRBV5-6; CDR3 protein: CASSPGARNYGYTF; CDR3 DNA: TGTGCCAGCAGCCCGGGGGCTCGGAACTATGGCTACACCTTC
J gene: TRBJ2-3; D gene: TRBD1; clone size: NA; V gene: TRBV5-1; CDR3 protein: CASSGTGGFSTDTQYF; CDR3 DNA: TGCGCCAGCAGCGGGACAGGGGGCTTTAGCACAGATACGCAGTATTTT
J gene: TRBJ2-7; D gene: TRBD1; clone size: once; V gene: TRBV6-5; CDR3 protein: CASRGTGASVEQYF; CDR3 DNA: TGTGCCAGCAGGGGAACAGGGGCTTCGGTCGAGCAGTACTTC
J gene: TRBJ2-3; D gene: NA; clone size: NA; V gene: TRBV24-1; CDR3 protein: CATSDLMGKTGVPDTQYF; CDR3 DNA: TGTGCCACCAGTGATTTGATGGGGAAAACGGGAGTCCCAGATACGCAGTATTTT
J gene: TRBJ1-6; D gene: NA; clone size: once; V gene: TRBV5-1; CDR3 protein: CASSLQVESPLHF; CDR3 DNA: TGCGCCAGCAGCTTGCAGGTAGAATCACCCCTCCACTTT
J gene: TRBJ2-2; D gene: TRBD1; clone size: NA; V gene: TRBV19; CDR3 protein: CASSIHRGDTGELFF; CDR3 DNA: TGTGCCAGTAGTATTCACAGGGGAGACACCGGGGAGCTGTTTTTT
J gene: TRBJ1-4; D gene: TRBD1; clone size: few; V gene: TRBV5-1; CDR3 protein: CASSLGQGGEKLFF; CDR3 DNA: TGCGCCAGCAGCTTGGGGCAGGGGGGTGAAAAACTGTTTTTT
J gene: TRBJ2-3; D gene: TRBD2; clone size: NA; V gene: TRBV27; CDR3 protein: CASRRREGDTQYF; CDR3 DNA: TGTGCCAGCAGGCGGCGGGAGGGCGATACGCAGTATTTT
J gene: TRBJ1-3; D gene: TRBD1; clone size: NA; V gene: TRBV28; CDR3 protein: CASNRGLLYSGNTIYF; CDR3 DNA: TGTGCCAGCAACAGGGGGCTGCTTTACTCTGGAAACACCATATATTTT
J gene: TRBJ2-1; D gene: NA; clone size: NA; V gene: TRBV6-6; CDR3 protein: CASTPTRGANEQFF; CDR3 DNA: TGTGCCAGCACTCCTACGAGGGGGGCCAATGAGCAGTTCTTC
J gene: TRBJ2-4; D gene: TRBD2; clone size: once; V gene: TRBV15; CDR3 protein: CATSRTPGLAVPPSPKNIQYF; CDR3 DNA: TGTGCCACCAGTCGAACTCCGGGACTAGCGGTCCCTCCCTCCCCCAAAAACATTCAGTACTTC
J gene: TRBJ2-7; D gene: NA; clone size: NA; V gene: TRBV5-6; CDR3 protein: CASSWGSYSDEQYF; CDR3 DNA: TGTGCCAGCAGCTGGGGTTCTTACTCTGACGAGCAGTACTTC
J gene: TRBJ1-2; D gene: NA; clone size: NA; V gene: TRBV3-1/TRBV3-2; CDR3 protein: CASSPAEGLLYGYTF; CDR3 DNA: TGTGCCAGCAGCCCTGCCGAGGGACTACTCTATGGCTACACCTTC
J gene: TRBJ2-2; D gene: TRBD1; clone size: NA; V gene: TRBV5-1; CDR3 protein: CASSPGTVLNTGELFF; CDR3 DNA: TGCGCCAGCAGCCCCGGGACAGTCTTAAACACCGGGGAGCTGTTTTTT
J gene: TRBJ2-3; D gene: NA; clone size: NA; V gene: TRBV9; CDR3 protein: CASSSAGVRDTQYF; CDR3 DNA: TGTGCCAGCAGCTCCGCCGGGGTGCGAGATACGCAGTATTTT
J gene: TRBJ2-1; D gene: NA; clone size: NA; V gene: TRBV11-2; CDR3 protein: CASSFRDSTHEQFF; CDR3 DNA: TGTGCCAGCAGCTTCCGGGACTCCACCCATGAGCAGTTCTTC
J gene: TRBJ2-3; D gene: TRBD2; clone size: NA; V gene: TRBV7-2; CDR3 protein: CASRPGNRREGFNTQYF; CDR3 DNA: TGTGCCAGCAGACCCGGGAATCGGCGGGAGGGGTTTAATACGCAGTATTTT
J gene: TRBJ1-2; D gene: TRBD1; clone size: NA; V gene: TRBV6-4; CDR3 protein: CASSPEPQGAYGYTF; CDR3 DNA: TGTGCCAGCAGCCCAGAGCCCCAGGGGGCCTATGGCTACACCTTC
J gene: TRBJ1-1; D gene: NA; clone size: once; V gene: TRBV29-1; CDR3 protein: CSVDQAAFF; CDR3 DNA: TGCAGCGTTGACCAGGCGGCTTTCTTT
J gene: TRBJ1-2; D gene: TRBD1; clone size: NA; V gene: TRBV18; CDR3 protein: CASSPSTGEGGYTF; CDR3 DNA: TGTGCCAGCTCACCCTCGACAGGGGAGGGTGGCTACACCTTC
J gene: TRBJ2-1; D gene: NA; clone size: NA; V gene: TRBV27; CDR3 protein: CASSLSGASSYNEQFF; CDR3 DNA: TGTGCCAGCAGTTTATCGGGGGCTAGCTCCTACAATGAGCAGTTCTTC
J gene: TRBJ1-1; D gene: NA; clone size: NA; V gene: TRBV2; CDR3 protein: CASSVGILNTEAFF; CDR3 DNA: TGTGCCAGCAGTGTCGGGATTTTGAACACTGAAGCTTTCTTT
J gene: TRBJ2-2; D gene: NA; clone size: NA; V gene: TRBV9; CDR3 protein: CASSRAAVKNTGELFF; CDR3 DNA: TGTGCCAGCAGCAGGGCGGCGGTAAAGAACACCGGGGAGCTGTTTTTT
J gene: TRBJ1-2; D gene: NA; clone size: NA; V gene: TRBV12-3/TRBV12-4; CDR3 protein: CASATGSLGYTF; CDR3 DNA: TGTGCCAGCGCAACAGGCTCCCTAGGCTACACCTTC
J gene: TRBJ2-5; D gene: NA; clone size: NA; V gene: TRBV6-6; CDR3 protein: CASSGRGIERETQYF; CDR3 DNA: TGTGCCAGCAGTGGGCGGGGCATAGAAAGGGAGACCCAGTACTTC
J gene: TRBJ2-5; D gene: NA; clone size: NA; V gene: TRBV4-2; CDR3 protein: CASSQDGQAAETQYF; CDR3 DNA: TGTGCCAGCAGCCAAGATGGCCAGGCCGCGGAGACCCAGTACTTC
J gene: TRBJ2-7; D gene: TRBD2; clone size: NA; V gene: TRBV7-2; CDR3 protein: CASSLLAGAYEQYF; CDR3 DNA: TGTGCCAGCAGCTTACTAGCGGGAGCCTACGAGCAGTACTTC
J gene: TRBJ2-3; D gene: TRBD1; clone size: NA; V gene: TRBV24-1; CDR3 protein: CATSDLGKGAREQYF; CDR3 DNA: TGTGCCACCAGTGATTTAGGAAAGGGGGCGCGCGAGCAGTATTTT
J gene: TRBJ1-2; D gene: NA; clone size: NA; V gene: TRBV30; CDR3 protein: CAWSRLRGYTF; CDR3 DNA: TGTGCCTGGAGTCGCCTACGAGGCTACACCTTC
J gene: TRBJ2-3; D gene: NA; clone size: NA; V gene: TRBV5-1; CDR3 protein: CASSGQGGGTDTQYF; CDR3 DNA: TGCGCCAGCAGCGGCCAGGGAGGCGGCACAGATACGCAGTATTTT
J gene: TRBJ2-2; D gene: NA; clone size: NA; V gene: TRBV24-1; CDR3 protein: CATMDANTGELFF; CDR3 DNA: TGTGCCACCATGGACGCGAACACCGGGGAGCTGTTTTTT
J gene: TRBJ1-1; D gene: NA; clone size: few; V gene: TRBV21-1; CDR3 protein: CATTYSGRRYTEAFF; CDR3 DNA: TGTGCCACCACATACTCGGGGCGAAGGTACACTGAAGCTTTCTTT
J gene: TRBJ2-7; D gene: TRBD1; clone size: NA; V gene: TRBV5-1; CDR3 protein: CASSLGQGGYEQYF; CDR3 DNA: TGCGCCAGCAGCTTAGGACAGGGCGGCTACGAGCAGTACTTC